This paragraph covers one T cell receptor beta chain sequence. Every contributor of samples was a Caucasian grown-up residing in Nashville, Tennessee. Some clones are missing from TCRdb's copy, which holds only in-frame ones; the method was immunoSEQ multiplex PCR. The repertoire consists of over 400,000 clones, with 81% occurring once and the leading ten covering roughly 13%. The sample originates from a study of shared clonotypes between healthy human individuals. The CDR3 consists of 17 residues. The receptor was derived from a woman aged 40 to 50 in good health. Some clones in this sample may be carry-over from other donors' samples. The chain combines TRBV21-1 with TRBJ1-4; the tabulated D call, TRBD1, remains unverified against the DNA. TRBV21-1 has pseudogene status. The sample comprised PBMCs. The CDR3 sequence: CASSKDGQGALPEKLFF. The CDR3 coding sequence is TGTGCCAGCAGCAAAGATGGACAGGGGGCCCTACCCGAAAAACTGTTTTTT.